The 29 T cell receptor beta chains below all came from one sample that was sequenced in a study of blood T cell repertoires in COVID-19. Sequenced by immunoSEQ multiplex PCR; TCRdb stores in-frame clones only, minus some. This sample has 40,000 to 50,000 clones, with approximately 80% found just once. The sample taken for sequencing was peripheral blood. Every receptor here comes from a woman at least 80 years old with acute or convalescent COVID-19.

This chain joins TRBV7-2 and TRBJ1-2, with D unresolved. In germline, CDR1 is SGHTA, CDR2 FQGNSA. The V gene lost 5 bases and the J gene lost 8 bases, with 12 bases spanning the gap. CDR3 length: 12 residues. CDR3 bases: TGTGCCAGCAGCGGACTCCCCATAGGCTACACCTTC. Translating gives CASSGLPIGYTF.

The rearrangement uses TRBV5-1 and TRBJ1-2, with 7 nucleotides matching TRBD1. The CDR3 runs to 14 residues. V dropped 4 bases and J dropped 2; count of bases not matched to a gene: 5. Germline V lookup: CDR1 SGHRS, CDR2 YFSETQ. The chain's CDR3 is CASSASQGNYGYTF. For the CDR3, the DNA is TGCGCCAGCAGCGCCTCACAGGGGAACTATGGCTACACCTTC.

This sequence joins TRBV4-1 and TRBJ2-5; D is perhaps TRBD1 (7 bases). The CDR3 sequence is 16 residues long. Looked up from germline, CDR1 is MGHRA and CDR2 is YSYEKL. The V gene lost 6 bases and the J gene lost 2 bases, with 19 bases spanning the gap. CDR3 sequence: CASSPFETGRQETQYF. The CDR3 DNA is TGCGCCAGCAGTCCTTTCGAGACAGGGAGGCAAGAGACCCAGTACTTC.

V and J are TRBV12-5 and TRBJ1-2; 10 nucleotides agree with TRBD1. The trim removed 3 bases at V and 3 bases at J, leaving 13 bases unmatched. Germline V gene data show CDR1 as LGHNT and CDR2 as FRNRAP. The CDR3 consists of 18 residues. CDR3 region: CASGFSGTGVSGDYGYTF. CDR3 in DNA: TGTGCTAGTGGTTTCTCCGGGACAGGGGTTTCTGGGGACTATGGCTACACCTTC.

This clone occurred a few times. CDR3 bases: TGTGCCAGCAGCGTAGGGGCGGGGGCCGGGAGAGAGACCCAGTACTTC. Amino acid sequence: CASSVGAGAGRETQYF. This rearrangement joins TRBV9 to TRBJ2-5; D is possibly TRBD2 (7 bases). Germline-derived CDR1 and CDR2 are SGDLS and YYNGEE. V was clipped by 0 bases and J by 4 bases, with 16 bases between them. This CDR3 is built from 16 residues.

The chain recombines TRBV10-3 with TRBJ1-1; perhaps TRBD1 as D (5 bases). V was cut by 6 bases and J by 0 bases, with 26 bases left in between. The CDR3 covers 19 residues. Germline V gene data show CDR1 as ENHRY and CDR2 as SYGVKD. This chain's CDR3 is CAISPTAGRGRRLNTEAFF. DNA for the CDR3: TGTGCCATCAGCCCCACGGCAGGGCGGGGGAGGAGGTTGAACACTGAAGCTTTCTTT.

The V and J genes are TRBV6-6 and TRBJ1-3; D unresolved. The length of the CDR3 is 14 residues. V gave up 4 bases and J gave up 0 bases, with 7 bases separating them. Germline assignment: CDR1 MNHNY and CDR2 SVGAGI (reference sequence). This CDR3 reads CASSSSSSGNTIYF. In DNA form, the CDR3 reads TGTGCCAGCAGTTCCTCCAGCTCTGGAAACACCATATATTTT.

This chain joins TRBV11-2 and TRBJ1-4, with TRBD1 matching 10 bases. V lost 5 bases and J lost 0; bases outside the gene matches: 9. Germline CDR1 is SGHAT and CDR2 is FQNNGV. The CDR3 consists of 18 residues. As DNA, the CDR3 is TGTGCCAGCAGCGAGTCCCGGGACAGGGGAGCAACTAATGAAAAACTGTTTTTT. Residues: CASSESRDRGATNEKLFF.

The J gene is TRBJ2-2, the V gene TRBV5-1, with 9 bases aligning to TRBD1. J was trimmed by 6 bases and V by 2 bases; bases with no gene match: 8. The CDR3 has 16 amino acids. Germline V gene sequence: CDR1 SGHRS, CDR2 YFSETQ. DNA of the CDR3: TGCGCCAGCAGCTTACAGGGGGCCGAAGGTGCCGGGGAGCTGTTTTTT. As protein: CASSLQGAEGAGELFF.

The genes are TRBV5-8 and TRBJ2-1; TRBD2 aligns across 14 bases. CDR3 size: 17 residues. V was clipped by 4 bases and J by 3 bases; unmatched bases: 6. The germline CDR1 and CDR2 sequences are SGHTS and YDEGEE. The CDR3 nucleotides read TGTGCCAGCAGCCCCACCGGACTAGCGGGGGGCTACAATGAGCAGTTCTTC. Residues: CASSPTGLAGGYNEQFF.

This chain joins TRBV10-3 and TRBJ2-7; TRBD2 aligns across 14 bases. The germline V gene has CDR1 ENHRY and CDR2 SYGVKD. With 10 bases clipped from V and 2 bases from J, the junction kept 7 bases outside the gene matches. The CDR3 runs to 15 residues. This CDR3 reads CASSGLAGEPYEQYF. CDR3 in DNA: TGTGCCAGCTCGGGACTAGCGGGGGAACCCTACGAGCAGTACTTC.

V gene TRBV5-5 combines with J gene TRBJ2-7; D remains ambiguous. Germline loops: CDR1 SGHKS, CDR2 YYEKEE (reference sequence). Trimming stripped 2 bases from V and 6 bases from J, with 12 bases between. The CDR3 runs 13 residues. The CDR3 nucleotides are TGTGCCAGCAGCTTTAATAGCAATGGCGAGCAGTACTTC. Residues: CASSFNSNGEQYF.

This chain connects TRBV7-6 to TRBJ2-5, with 13 bases identical to TRBD2. This CDR3 is built from 16 residues. The V gene's germline CDR1 is SGHVS and CDR2 FNYEAQ. V lost 1 base, J lost 3 bases, and 2 bases stayed unmatched. Written as DNA, the CDR3 is TGTGCCAGCAGCTTAGTAACTAGCGGGGGGGAAGAGACCCAGTACTTC. Amino acid sequence: CASSLVTSGGEETQYF.

This clone was detected ten times or more. The J gene is TRBJ1-5, the V gene TRBV2; TRBD1 aligns across 9 bases. V lost 6 bases and J lost 2; bases outside the gene matches: 5. Germline CDR1 is SNHLY and CDR2 is FYNNEI. CDR3 length: 15 residues. This CDR3 is CASRQGQGGNQPQHF. CDR3 nucleotide sequence: TGTGCCAGCAGGCAGGGACAGGGAGGCAATCAGCCCCAGCATTTT.

This chain uses TRBV29-1 with TRBJ2-7; 12 bases align to TRBD2. This CDR3 comprises 13 residues. Germline V gene lookup returns CDR1 SQVTM and CDR2 ANQGSEA. After removal of 4 bases from V and 2 bases from J, the junction contained 0 bases not matched to a gene. This chain's CDR3 is CSVGLAGAYEQYF. CDR3 DNA: TGCAGCGTTGGACTAGCGGGGGCCTACGAGCAGTACTTC.

The chain joins TRBV3-1 (or the pseudogene TRBV3-2) to TRBJ2-7; D is unresolved. V was trimmed by 1 base and J by 5 bases, leaving 3 bases between them. The CDR3 covers 11 residues. CDR1 LGHDT and CDR2 YNNKEL come from the germline V gene (reference sequence). CDR3 DNA sequence: TGTGCCAGCAGCCAAGGAGACGAGCAGTACTTC. This encodes CASSQGDEQYF.

The chain uses TRBV10-3 and TRBJ2-5, with 7 bases fitting TRBD2. The ends lost 4 bases at V and 1 base at J; junction bases unmatched: 9. Looked up from germline, CDR1 is ENHRY and CDR2 is SYGVKD. The CDR3 covers 16 residues. The CDR3 here is CAISGGPGRVQETQYF. Here the CDR3 DNA reads TGTGCCATCAGTGGGGGACCAGGGAGGGTCCAAGAGACCCAGTACTTC.

The genes are TRBV6-5 and TRBJ2-1; TRBD2 might be the D (6 bases). The V end was cut by 0 bases, the J end by 2 bases, with 11 bases between. The CDR3 runs 16 residues. In germline, CDR1 is MNHEY, CDR2 SVGAGI. Written as DNA, the CDR3 is TGTGCCAGCAGTTACTCGGGGGGTCTCCCCTACAATGAGCAGTTCTTC. Protein product: CASSYSGGLPYNEQFF.

This clone has more than one count but fewer than ten. The rearrangement joins TRBV5-5 to TRBJ2-5, with a weak D call TRBD2 (5 bases). V was trimmed by 3 bases and J by 5 bases, leaving 20 bases between them. Germline V gene lookup returns CDR1 SGHKS and CDR2 YYEKEE (reference sequence). CDR3 length: 16 amino acids. The CDR3 loop reads CASSWAGSTARETQYF. The CDR3 bases are TGTGCCAGCAGCTGGGCGGGCAGCACAGCTCGGGAGACCCAGTACTTC.

CDR3 bases: TGTGCCAGCAGTTCCCCACAGCGGGGGGCCGTTAAGACCCAGTACTTC. It encodes CASSSPQRGAVKTQYF. The chain employs TRBV27 and TRBJ2-5, with TRBD2 matching over 9 bases. Trimming took 4 bases from V and 6 from J; bases not matched to a gene: 12. CDR1 is MNHEY, CDR2 SMNVEV, per germline (reference sequence). The CDR3 covers 16 residues.

The chain uses TRBV19 and TRBJ2-1, with TRBD2 matching 8 bases. The germline V gene has CDR1 LNHDA and CDR2 SQIVND (reference sequence). CDR3 length: 14 amino acids. The junction had 5 bases not matched to a gene; V was cut back by 5 bases and J by 5 bases. CDR3 sequence: CASSARGGDNEQFF. The CDR3 DNA reads as TGTGCCAGTAGTGCTCGGGGGGGAGACAATGAGCAGTTCTTC.

This clone has more than one count but fewer than ten. The chain joins TRBV19 to TRBJ1-4; D possibly corresponds to TRBD1 (5 bases). The length of the CDR3 is 11 residues. The germline V gene has CDR1 LNHDA and CDR2 SQIVND (reference sequence). The ends were cut back, 8 bases at V and 7 bases at J, with 8 bases in the middle. The CDR3 DNA sequence: TGTGCCAGTTCAGGGCGTGAAAAACTGTTTTTT. Translating it yields CASSGREKLFF.

This chain connects TRBV19 to TRBJ1-4; 8 bases are shared with TRBD1. Germline values: CDR1 LNHDA, CDR2 SQIVND (reference sequence). The CDR3 covers 14 residues. V was pared by 6 bases and J by 3 bases, with 3 bases of the junction left unmatched. Here the CDR3 DNA reads TGTGCCAGTAGGAGACAGGGGCCTAATGAAAAACTGTTTTTT. Translated, it gives CASRRQGPNEKLFF. Based on the CDR3 plus reference TRBV19 and TRBJ1-4, the full variable domain is DGGITQSPKYLFRKEGQNVTLSCEQNLNHDAMYWYRQDPGQGLRLIYYSQIVNDFQKGDIAEGYSVSREKKESFPLTVTSAQKNPTAFYLCASRRQGPNEKLFFGSGTQLSVL.

The V and J genes are TRBV28 and TRBJ1-5; no clear D. This CDR3 has 15 residues. With 2 bases removed from V and 0 bases from J, the gap between germline ends came to 8 bases. The V gene's germline CDR1 is MDHEN and CDR2 SYDVKM. This chain's CDR3 is CASSLGGISNQPQHF. In DNA, the CDR3 is TGTGCCAGCAGTTTAGGAGGTATTAGCAATCAGCCCCAGCATTTT.

The chain recombines TRBV11-3 with TRBJ2-7; D unresolved. Germline values: CDR1 SGHNT, CDR2 YENEEA. This CDR3 has 15 residues. Trimming took 1 base from V and 0 from J, leaving 10 bases between them. CDR3 region: CASSLAGSSSYEQYF. As DNA, the CDR3 is TGTGCCAGCAGCTTAGCAGGCAGCAGCTCCTACGAGCAGTACTTC.

V gene TRBV21-1 combines with J gene TRBJ1-2; TRBD1 is the table's D call, not checked against the DNA. TRBV21-1 is described as a pseudogene. The length of the CDR3 is 14 residues. CDR3 loop: CASSKEGQRYGYTF. CDR3 DNA: TGTGCCAGCAGCAAAGAAGGACAGCGCTATGGCTACACCTTC.

The CDR3 DNA reads TGTGCCAGCAGTCCGGGACAGGGAAATGAAAAACTGTTTTTT. It yields the protein CASSPGQGNEKLFF. V gene TRBV28 combines with J gene TRBJ1-4, with 9 bases identical to TRBD1. Germline V lookup: CDR1 MDHEN, CDR2 SYDVKM. Unmatched junction bases numbered 3, after V lost 5 bases and J lost 5 bases. CDR3 size: 14 residues.

The gene calls are TRBV28 and TRBJ1-4, with D uncertain. V lost 4 bases to trimming and J lost 4 bases, with 10 bases between them. Germline V gives CDR1 MDHEN, CDR2 SYDVKM. CDR3 length: 14 amino acids. DNA for the CDR3: TGTGCCAGCAGTTCGGTATATTTTAATGAAAAACTGTTTTTT. It is translated as CASSSVYFNEKLFF.

The chain combines TRBV24-1 with TRBJ2-7; TRBD1 aligns across 7 bases. V was clipped by 4 bases and J by 0 bases; unmatched bases: 5. The CDR3 consists of 15 residues. Germline V lookup: CDR1 KGHDR, CDR2 SFDVKD. CDR3 amino acids: CATSEYRDSSYEQYF. CDR3 coding DNA: TGTGCCACCAGTGAATACCGGGACAGCTCCTACGAGCAGTACTTC.